These T cell receptor beta chains were read from a single sample in a study of blood T cell repertoires in COVID-19. Method: immunoSEQ multiplex PCR; TCRdb's copy keeps in-frame clones and lacks some. The sample holds about 160,000 clones; about 93% are singletons and the top ten take 3.5% to 5%. Sequencing was done on a sample of peripheral blood. Receptors originate from a woman in her forties or fifties with acute or convalescent COVID-19. The conserved cysteine and the conserved F or W are not part of the CDR3 here.

V gene: TRBV27; CDR3 protein: ASSLSRGGVPHGYT
V gene: TRBV4-1; CDR3 protein: ASSQASVSGDGYT
V gene: TRBV7-9; CDR3 protein: ASSSGQGAVDTQY
V gene: TRBV15; CDR3 protein: ATSRDHGREETDTQY
V gene: TRBV2; CDR3 protein: ASMAPSEEQY
V gene: TRBV5-4; CDR3 protein: ASSLEATANTGELF
V gene: TRBV5-4; CDR3 protein: ASSSRTGTAEAF
V gene: TRBV27; CDR3 protein: ASSLRGGSYEQY
V gene: TRBV30; CDR3 protein: AWSHDNNSPLH
V gene: TRBV11-2; CDR3 protein: ASSYSGRGSDTQY
V gene: TRBV2; CDR3 protein: ASSDLDSTDEQY
V gene: TRBV10-3; CDR3 protein: AISESTGNSYEQY
V gene: TRBV10-2; CDR3 protein: ASRKGADNQPQH
V gene: TRBV28; CDR3 protein: ASRRTGWAEKLF
V gene: TRBV5-5; CDR3 protein: ASSSSIGDSYEQY
V gene: TRBV28; CDR3 protein: ASDRGLGGYGYT
V gene: TRBV7-8; CDR3 protein: ASRLRLEGPSSYNEQF
V gene: TRBV18; CDR3 protein: ASSHDGGFNYGYT
V gene: TRBV5-4; CDR3 protein: ASSDSSYEQY
V gene: TRBV30; CDR3 protein: AWKGELYNSPLH
V gene: TRBV2; CDR3 protein: ASTGGLQQY
V gene: TRBV4-1; CDR3 protein: ASSRDFRYEQY
V gene: TRBV30; CDR3 protein: AWRGGRANSGANVLT
V gene: TRBV28; CDR3 protein: ASSFGNQPQH
V gene: TRBV5-1; CDR3 protein: ASSGGSNSPLH
V gene: TRBV7-3; CDR3 protein: ASSPGTGQDSPLH
V gene: TRBV9; CDR3 protein: ASSYPGLAGNEQF
V gene: TRBV20-1; CDR3 protein: SAQAQETQY
V gene: TRBV6-5; CDR3 protein: ASSYSGTSTHEQF
V gene: TRBV7-9; CDR3 protein: ASSLDVVSDRTDTQY
V gene: TRBV4-1; CDR3 protein: ASSQEVSSNQPQH
V gene: TRBV19; CDR3 protein: ASSIGRGGGNQPQH
V gene: TRBV2; CDR3 protein: ASSEDLLSFSYGHSNQPQH
V gene: TRBV24-1; CDR3 protein: ATSASIDYGYT
V gene: TRBV9; CDR3 protein: ASSVGGVAGQPQH
V gene: TRBV7-9; CDR3 protein: ASSSGLADNNEQF
V gene: TRBV12-3/TRBV12-4; CDR3 protein: ASSRRGNQPQH
V gene: TRBV12-3/TRBV12-4; CDR3 protein: ASSSDRGREQY
V gene: TRBV5-5; CDR3 protein: ASSLGQVTYEQY
V gene: TRBV28; CDR3 protein: ASSLLEFGPEAF
V gene: TRBV13; CDR3 protein: ASSFSTSGGTQF
V gene: TRBV6-5; CDR3 protein: ASSRTGSPREPQH
V gene: TRBV2; CDR3 protein: ASSESRQGAYGYT
V gene: TRBV5-4; CDR3 protein: ASSRASGGNNEQF
V gene: TRBV19; CDR3 protein: ASSRGLNEKLF
V gene: TRBV6-1; CDR3 protein: ASSERRTEIGELF
V gene: TRBV18; CDR3 protein: ASSRRAEGTEAF
V gene: TRBV27; CDR3 protein: ASSSPSYEQY
V gene: TRBV1; CDR3 protein: TSSLSRDRYYGYT
V gene: TRBV20-1; CDR3 protein: SASLPSGGYNEQF
V gene: TRBV19; CDR3 protein: ASGRGPGANVLT
V gene: TRBV7-3; CDR3 protein: ASTQTGGRTDTQY
V gene: TRBV7-2; CDR3 protein: ASSRSRGPNYGYT
V gene: TRBV30; CDR3 protein: AWRQGWDTEAF
V gene: TRBV28; CDR3 protein: ASSGLGTGHQYEQY
V gene: TRBV7-6; CDR3 protein: ASSLGAGDGYT
V gene: TRBV19; CDR3 protein: ASTVDRDYGYT
V gene: TRBV19; CDR3 protein: ASSGGQGISQPQH